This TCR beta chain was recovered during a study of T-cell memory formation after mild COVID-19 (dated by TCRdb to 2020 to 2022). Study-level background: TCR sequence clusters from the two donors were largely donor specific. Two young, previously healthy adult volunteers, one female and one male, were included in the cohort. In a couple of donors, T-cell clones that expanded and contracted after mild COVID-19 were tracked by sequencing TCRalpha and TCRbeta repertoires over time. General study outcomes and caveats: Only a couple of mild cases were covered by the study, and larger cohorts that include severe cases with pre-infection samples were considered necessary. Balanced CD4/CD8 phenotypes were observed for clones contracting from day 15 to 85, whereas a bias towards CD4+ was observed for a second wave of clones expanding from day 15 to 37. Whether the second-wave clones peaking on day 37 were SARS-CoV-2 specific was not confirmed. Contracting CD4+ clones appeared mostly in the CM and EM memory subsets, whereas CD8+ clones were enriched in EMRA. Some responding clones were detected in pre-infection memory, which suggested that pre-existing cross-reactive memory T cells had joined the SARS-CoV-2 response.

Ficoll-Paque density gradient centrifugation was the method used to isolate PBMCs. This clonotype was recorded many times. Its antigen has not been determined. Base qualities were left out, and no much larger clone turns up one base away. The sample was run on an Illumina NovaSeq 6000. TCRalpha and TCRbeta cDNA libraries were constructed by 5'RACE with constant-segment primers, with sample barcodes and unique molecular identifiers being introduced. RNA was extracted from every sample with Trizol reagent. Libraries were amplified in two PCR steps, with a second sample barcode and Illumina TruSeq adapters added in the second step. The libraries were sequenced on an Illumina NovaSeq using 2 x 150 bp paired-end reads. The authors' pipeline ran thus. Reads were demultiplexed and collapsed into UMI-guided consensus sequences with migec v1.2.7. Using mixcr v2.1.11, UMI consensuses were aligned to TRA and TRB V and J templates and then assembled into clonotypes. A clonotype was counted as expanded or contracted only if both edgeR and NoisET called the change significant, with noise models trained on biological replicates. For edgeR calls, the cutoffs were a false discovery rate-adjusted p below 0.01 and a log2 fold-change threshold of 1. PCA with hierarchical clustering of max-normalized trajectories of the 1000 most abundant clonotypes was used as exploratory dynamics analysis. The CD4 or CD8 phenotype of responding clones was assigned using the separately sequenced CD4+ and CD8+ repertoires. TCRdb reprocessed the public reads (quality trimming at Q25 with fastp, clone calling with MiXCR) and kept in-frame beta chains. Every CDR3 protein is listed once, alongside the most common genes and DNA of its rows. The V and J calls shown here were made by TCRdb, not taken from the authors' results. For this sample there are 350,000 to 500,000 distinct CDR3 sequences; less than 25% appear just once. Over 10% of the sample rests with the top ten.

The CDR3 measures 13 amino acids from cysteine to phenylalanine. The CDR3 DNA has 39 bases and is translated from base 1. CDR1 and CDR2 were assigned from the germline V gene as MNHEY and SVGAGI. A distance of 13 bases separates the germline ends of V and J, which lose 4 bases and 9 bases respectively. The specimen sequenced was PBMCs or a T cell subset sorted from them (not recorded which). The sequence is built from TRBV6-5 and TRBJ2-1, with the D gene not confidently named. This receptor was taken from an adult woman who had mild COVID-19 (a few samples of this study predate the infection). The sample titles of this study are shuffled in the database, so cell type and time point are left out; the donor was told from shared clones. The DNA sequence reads TGTGCCAGCAGTTCCAGCCTGGGGTTTGAGCAGTTCTTC. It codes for CASSSSLGFEQFF.